Following are 13 T cell receptor beta chains from one sample sequenced in a study of T-cell memory formation after mild COVID-19. TCRdb re-called the 5' RACE reads through MiXCR, storing one row per CDR3 protein. The sample yields over 60,000 distinct CDR3 sequences, about a sixth seen once. Material: PBMCs or a T cell subset sorted from them (not recorded which). Receptor source: an adult woman who had mild COVID-19 (a few samples of this study predate the infection). Cell type and time point are not known.

In its sample, this clonotype was seen a few times. The V gene is TRBV29-1, the J gene TRBJ2-7; TRBD1 matches at 11 bases. Germline CDR1 SQVTM, CDR2 ANQGSEA. The trim removed 3 bases at V and 3 bases at J, leaving 1 base unmatched. The length of the CDR3 is 13 residues. CDR3 residues: CSVEDRGHYEQYF. The CDR3 DNA follows: TGCAGCGTTGAGGACAGGGGGCACTACGAGCAGTACTTC.

V gene TRBV30 combines with J gene TRBJ2-7; TRBD1 might be the D (5 bases). V was pared by 2 bases and J by 3 bases, with 17 bases between. The germline V gene encodes CDR1 GTSNPN and CDR2 SVGIG (reference sequence). This CDR3 contains 15 residues. The CDR3 loop reads CAWSSYRTPVYEQYF. The CDR3 DNA is TGTGCCTGGAGTTCCTACCGGACACCCGTCTACGAGCAGTACTTC.

The chain joins TRBV7-9 to TRBJ2-1, with 7 bases lining up with TRBD2. In germline, CDR1 is SEHNR, CDR2 FQNEAQ (reference sequence). The CDR3 loop spans 15 amino acids. The V segment lost 8 bases and the J segment 3 bases; nucleotides outside the gene matches: 10. CDR3 DNA: TGTGCCAGCTGCCACCGGGACTATCACTACAATGAGCAGTTCTTC. It is translated as CASCHRDYHYNEQFF. The variable domain in full, completed from reference TRBV7-9 and TRBJ2-1, reads DTGVSQNPRHKITKRGQNVTFRCDPISEHNRLYWYRQTLGQGPEFLTYFQNEAQLEKSRLLSDRFSAERPKGSFSTLEIQRTEQGDSAMYLCASCHRDYHYNEQFFGPGTRLTVL.

The rearrangement joins TRBV27 to TRBJ2-7; 13 positions match TRBD2. CDR3 length equals 15 residues. V lost 6 bases and J lost 7; bases outside the gene matches: 9. Germline V gene sequence: CDR1 MNHEY, CDR2 SMNVEV (reference sequence). Here the CDR3 DNA reads TGTGCCAGCAGCCCCGGACTAGCGGGAGTCAAAGAGCAGTACTTC. This encodes CASSPGLAGVKEQYF.

The sample holds a few counts of this clonotype. The V and J genes are TRBV6-5 and TRBJ1-4, with 7 bases fitting TRBD1. CDR3 size: 16 residues. The V and J ends lost 5 bases and 0 bases, in that order; junction bases with no gene match: 6. The germline CDR1 and CDR2 sequences are MNHEY and SVGAGI. The CDR3 nucleotides read TGTGCCAGCAGTGACAGGGCACTTGCAACTAATGAAAAACTGTTTTTT. It translates to CASSDRALATNEKLFF.

This clonotype was observed a few times. The chain combines TRBV11-2 with TRBJ2-1; possibly TRBD2 for D (5 bases). This CDR3 has 13 residues. Trimming left V 6 bases short and J 10 bases short, with 16 bases between. CDR1 and CDR2 from the germline V gene are SGHAT and FQNNGV. The CDR3 DNA reads as TGTGCCAGCAGTTTCGGTGGCGGGCCCGAGCAGTTCTTC. Its translation is CASSFGGGPEQFF.

V usage is TRBV28 and J usage is TRBJ1-4; 8 positions match TRBD1. V trimming: 8 bases; J trimming: 1 base; junction bases outside the gene matches: 6. The CDR3 is 15 residues long. The germline CDR1 and CDR2 sequences are MDHEN and SYDVKM. CDR3 protein: CASGLQGVTNEKLFF. The CDR3 region has the DNA TGTGCCAGCGGATTACAGGGGGTAACTAATGAAAAACTGTTTTTT.

The J gene is TRBJ2-5, the V gene TRBV20-1, with D perhaps assigned TRBD1 or TRBD2 (5 bases each). Germline CDR1 and CDR2: DFQATT and SNEGSKA (reference sequence). Trimming stripped 2 bases from V and 5 bases from J, with 21 bases between. The CDR3 is made up of 16 amino acids. The CDR3 region has the DNA TGCAGTGCTAGACCCTACGCCGGGGCAAGGGAGGAGACCCAGTACTTC. It codes for CSARPYAGAREETQYF.

The chain uses TRBV7-2 and TRBJ2-3, with 12 positions matching TRBD2. The V and J ends lost 6 bases and 8 bases, in that order; junction bases with no gene match: 12. Looked up from germline, CDR1 is SGHTA and CDR2 is FQGNSA. This CDR3 has 16 amino acids. CDR3 sequence reads: CASSSGLAGPLGTQYF. CDR3 in DNA: TGTGCCAGCAGTTCGGGACTAGCGGGCCCTCTCGGTACGCAGTATTTT.

This clonotype was seen only a few times. V is TRBV27 and J is TRBJ2-1; D is unclear. Trimming took 3 bases from V and 14 from J, leaving 14 bases between them. Per germline, CDR1 MNHEY and CDR2 SMNVEV (reference sequence). The CDR3 spans 12 residues. CDR3 in DNA: TGTGCCAGCAGTTTGGGCGGTTGGCCTGAGTTCTTC. The encoded protein is CASSLGGWPEFF.

This clonotype was observed many times. The chain carries TRBV7-9 and TRBJ2-7, with D perhaps matching TRBD2 (5 bases). The CDR3 has 15 residues. CDR1 SEHNR and CDR2 FQNEAQ come from the germline V gene (reference sequence). V gave up 1 base and J gave up 5 bases, with 15 bases separating them. CDR3: CASSLVSGRGNEQYF. CDR3 sequence (DNA): TGTGCCAGCAGCTTAGTATCGGGCAGAGGGAACGAGCAGTACTTC.

This clonotype was counted between two and nine times. The chain has TRBV7-9 and TRBJ2-1; 10 nucleotides align to TRBD2. This CDR3 comprises 17 residues. CDR1 and CDR2 (germline): SEHNR, FQNEAQ (reference sequence). The V and J ends lost 5 bases and 2 bases, in that order; junction bases with no gene match: 9. The CDR3 bases are TGTGCCAGCAGCCCGAGAAGCGGGAGGGTCACCTACAATGAGCAGTTCTTC. Its translation is CASSPRSGRVTYNEQFF.

Many counts were recorded for this clonotype. The chain links TRBV12-3 or TRBV12-4 to TRBJ2-7, with 11 bases matching TRBD2. Trimming cost V 1 base and J 2 bases; bases outside gene matches: 1. This CDR3 region has 15 residues. The CDR3 DNA reads as TGTGCCAGCAGTTTAGTACTAGCGGGAGCCTACGAGCAGTACTTC. This codes for CASSLVLAGAYEQYF.